This T cell receptor beta chain was obtained from a study of cytomegalovirus exposure and HLA in healthy donors. Study details: From HLA-typed donors, an early data release held 70 million to 100 million unique TCRs.

As regards this clone: Its specificity is not known.

The V gene's germline CDR1 is SGHNT and CDR2 YYREEE (reference sequence). This CDR3 region has 15 residues. Trimming cost V 1 base and J 3 bases, with 12 bases left between them. Both 60 Vbeta primers and 13 Jbeta primers went into the PCR. The method was immunoSEQ multiplex PCR; TCRdb's version includes in-frame clones alone and lacks a portion of them. This sample carries some 180,000 clones, roughly 80% of them seen once, and the ten largest clones take 2.3%. Study results and caveats: Sequencing artifact likely explains a cluster of highly shared sequence variants. HLA allele associations emerged for around 15,000 TCR beta sequences in a later analysis, at 0.05 false discovery rate. Being indistinguishable, some V segments were excluded, TRBV6-2 and TRBV6-3 among them.

Sequenced material: PBMCs. The clonotype originates from a male donor in good health and CMV-seronegative. The V gene is TRBV5-4, the J gene TRBJ2-3; D not resolved. CDR3: CASSLPPPLTDTQYF. DNA for the CDR3: TGTGCCAGCAGCTTGCCCCCTCCCCTGACAGATACGCAGTATTTT. The full variable domain, with the rest looked up from reference TRBV5-4 and TRBJ2-3, is ETGVTQSPTHLIKTRGQQVTLRCSSQSGHNTVSWYQQALGQGPQFIFQYYREEENGRGNFPPRFSGLQFPNYSSELNVNALELDDSALYLCASSLPPPLTDTQYFGPGTRLTVL.